This T cell receptor (beta chain) was profiled in a study of spatial heterogeneity in lung cancer. Overall study context: Sequencing was performed on follow-up PBMC samples when available, collected at a median of around two years after resection. For the average unique TCR and UMI combination, more than eight occurrences appeared in raw reads. Among detected sequences, beta-chain ones consistently exceeded alpha-chain ones in number.

As for time point: blood at routine non-recurrence follow-up after resection. About this clonotype: Its specificity is not known.

Broader study findings: More often at tumor resection than at routine follow-up, ubiquitous expanded tumor TCRs were detected in the blood.

TCRdb reprocessed the 5' RACE reads with MiXCR, giving one entry per CDR3 protein. The sample yields 110,000 or so distinct CDR3 sequences, 10% to 13% seen once. Germline CDR1 SGHRS, CDR2 YFSETQ. V shed 2 bases and J shed 6 bases, with 17 bases lying between them. This CDR3 has 15 amino acids. The chain recombines TRBV5-1 with TRBJ1-2; no firm D call. The clonotype comes from a female donor with early-stage non-small cell lung cancer. Source: PBMCs, taken at follow-up. The CDR3 bases are TGCGCCAGCAGCTTCGGGCTCCTGACCGGGGATGGCTACACCTTC. Protein sequence: CASSFGLLTGDGYTF.